These T cell receptor beta chains were read from a single sample in a study of cytomegalovirus exposure and HLA in healthy donors. This table comes from immunoSEQ multiplex PCR, and its TCRdb copy is limited to in-frame clones, with some not included. The table shows roughly 150,000 clones, with about 64% occurring only once. Sequencing input: PBMCs. Receptor source: a woman aged 25 to 39 in good health and CMV-seropositive. Each CDR3 is given with its conserved first and last residue. A D gene is named only where the DNA matches it firmly.

v_call | d_call | cdr3_aa
TRBV11-3 | TRBD1 | CASSLGQHYGYTF
TRBV6-5 | - | CASSYRAGASHGYTF
TRBV7-2 | - | CASSLYPGRTNEKLFF
TRBV7-3 | TRBD1 | CASSLSGQGYGYTF
TRBV7-9 | - | CASSTQGSNQPQHF
TRBV25-1 | TRBD1 | CASRRDRDTEAFF
TRBV6-4 | TRBD1 | CASSDSRGLNSPLHF
TRBV4-2 | TRBD2 | CASSQKVLSGDHYEQYF
TRBV6-5 | TRBD2 | CASSYATSGGQETQYF
TRBV10-1 | - | CASSEYQGNTEAFF
TRBV30 | TRBD1 | CAWRRDRGPYEQYF
TRBV18 | - | CASSGDTLSSYNSPLHF
TRBV7-2 | TRBD2 | CASRRTSGGASETQYF
TRBV18 | - | CASSPVREDRPQHF
TRBV5-1 | - | CASSPFPGGLDTEAFF
TRBV9 | - | CASSVYLGGGLGGYTF
TRBV21-1 | - | CASSKALCSGAGDNQPQHF
TRBV19 | TRBD2 | CASSHGTSGTDTQYF
TRBV6-1 | - | CASSRDLDATEAFF
TRBV6-1 | - | CASAGGGTGSEKLFF
TRBV9 | - | CASSVVSSYNSPLHF
TRBV6-5 | TRBD2 | CASSSGSYNEQFF
TRBV14 | TRBD2 | CASSRSLAGALTDTQYF
TRBV7-9 | - | CASTDNPYEQYF
TRBV7-9 | TRBD1 | CASSRDRSSYYGYTF
TRBV5-1 | TRBD2 | CASSSRTSVTDTQYF
TRBV7-9 | - | CASSFGGLEGYTF
TRBV4-2 | TRBD2 | CASSQSFGTSYNEQFF
TRBV19 | TRBD1 | CASSTDIGGDVLPYEQYF
TRBV2 | - | CASSGLLAPYVRDTQYF
TRBV15 | TRBD2 | CATSESAGGTDEQFF
TRBV28 | - | CASSPIPFGRKRNEQFF
TRBV29-1 | TRBD2 | CSVLGLAGLYNEQFF
TRBV14 | TRBD2 | CASSQVGGAADTQYF
TRBV14 | TRBD2 | CASSQFLAGDSVYNEQFF
TRBV5-6 | - | CASSLVGSWAGPEAFF
TRBV27 | TRBD1 | CASSLRTGGWGAEAFF
TRBV10-3 | - | CAISESRTNTGELFF
TRBV28 | TRBD1 | CASSAGGEQYF
TRBV6-5 | - | CASRFRGSGANVLTF
TRBV11-3 | - | CASSLGRGTDTQYF
TRBV6-5 | TRBD1 | CASNDRTGRTETQYF
TRBV11-3 | - | CASSLGGPPFGYTF
TRBV19 | TRBD1 | CASSTRTGEQYF
TRBV5-6 | TRBD2 | CASSLWEGTYF
TRBV29-1 | - | CSVGSGGSGELFF
TRBV18 | - | CASSPTGGNTEAFF
TRBV28 | - | CASSSGADSPLHF
TRBV9 | TRBD1 | CASSGSGTGGETQYF
TRBV27 | TRBD1 | CASSGGTGGNGETQYF